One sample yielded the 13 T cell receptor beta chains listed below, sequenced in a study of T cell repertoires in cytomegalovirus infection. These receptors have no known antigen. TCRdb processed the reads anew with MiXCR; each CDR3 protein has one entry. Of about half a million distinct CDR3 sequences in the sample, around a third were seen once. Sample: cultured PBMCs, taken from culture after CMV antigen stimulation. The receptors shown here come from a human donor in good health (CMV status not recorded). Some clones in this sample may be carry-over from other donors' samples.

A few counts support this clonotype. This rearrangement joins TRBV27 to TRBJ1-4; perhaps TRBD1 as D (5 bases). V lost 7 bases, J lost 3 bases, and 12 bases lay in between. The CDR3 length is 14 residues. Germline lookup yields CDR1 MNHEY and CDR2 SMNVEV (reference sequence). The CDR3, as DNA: TGTGCCAGCACAAGGGGCGGCCCTAATGAAAAACTGTTTTTT. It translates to CASTRGGPNEKLFF.

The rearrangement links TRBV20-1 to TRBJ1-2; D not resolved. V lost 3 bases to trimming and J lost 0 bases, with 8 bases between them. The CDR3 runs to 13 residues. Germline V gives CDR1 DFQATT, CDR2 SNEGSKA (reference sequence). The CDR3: CSASVKTNYGYTF. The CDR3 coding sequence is TGCAGTGCTAGTGTGAAAACTAACTATGGCTACACCTTC.

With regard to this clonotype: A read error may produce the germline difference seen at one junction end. Written as DNA, the CDR3 is TGTGCTAGTGGTTTGACCCCGGGACGGATGAACGCTGAAGCTTTCTTT. This translates into CASGLTPGRMNAEAFF. The genes are TRBV12-5 and TRBJ1-1; D perhaps matches TRBD1 (5 bases). This CDR3 comprises 16 residues. Germline lookup yields CDR1 LGHNT and CDR2 FRNRAP.

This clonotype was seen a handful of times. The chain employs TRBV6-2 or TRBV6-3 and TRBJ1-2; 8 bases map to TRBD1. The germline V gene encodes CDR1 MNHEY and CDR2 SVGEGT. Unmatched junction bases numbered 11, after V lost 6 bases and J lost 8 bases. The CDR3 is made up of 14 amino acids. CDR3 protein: CASSRDRRLEGYTF. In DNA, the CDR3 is TGTGCCAGCAGCCGGGACAGGCGTCTAGAGGGCTACACCTTC.

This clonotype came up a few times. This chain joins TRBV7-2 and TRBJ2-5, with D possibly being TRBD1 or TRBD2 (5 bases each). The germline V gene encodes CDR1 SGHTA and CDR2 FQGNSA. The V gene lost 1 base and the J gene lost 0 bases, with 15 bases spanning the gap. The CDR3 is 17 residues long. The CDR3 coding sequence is TGTGCCAGCAGCTTAGTTGGGGCCACGGGGTACCAAGAGACCCAGTACTTC. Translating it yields CASSLVGATGYQETQYF. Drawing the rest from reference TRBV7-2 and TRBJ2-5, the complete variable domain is GAGVSQSPSNKVTEKGKDVELRCDPISGHTALYWYRQSLGQGLEFLIYFQGNSAPDKSGLPSDRFSAERTGGSVSTLTIQRTQQEDSAVYLCASSLVGATGYQETQYFGPGTRLLVL.

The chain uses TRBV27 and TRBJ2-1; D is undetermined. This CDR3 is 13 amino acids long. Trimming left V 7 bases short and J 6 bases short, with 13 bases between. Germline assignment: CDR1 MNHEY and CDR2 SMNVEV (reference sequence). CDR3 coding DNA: TGTGCCAGCAATCCTTCCCCGGGCAATGAGCAGTTCTTC. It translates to CASNPSPGNEQFF.

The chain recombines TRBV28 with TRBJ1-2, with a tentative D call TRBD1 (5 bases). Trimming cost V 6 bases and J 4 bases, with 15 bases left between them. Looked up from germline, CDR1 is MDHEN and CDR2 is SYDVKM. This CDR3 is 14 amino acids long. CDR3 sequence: CASRISAGFYGYTF. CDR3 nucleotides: TGTGCCAGCAGAATTTCCGCAGGGTTCTATGGCTACACCTTC.

The CDR3 region is CASSVAGSPALDEQFF. CDR3 bases: TGTGCCAGCAGCGTAGCCGGGTCCCCCGCATTAGATGAGCAGTTCTTC. The chain recombines TRBV9 with TRBJ2-1, with unresolved D. The CDR3 sequence is 16 residues long. Germline assignment: CDR1 SGDLS and CDR2 YYNGEE. Trimming pared 0 bases from V and 8 bases from J, leaving 18 bases between.

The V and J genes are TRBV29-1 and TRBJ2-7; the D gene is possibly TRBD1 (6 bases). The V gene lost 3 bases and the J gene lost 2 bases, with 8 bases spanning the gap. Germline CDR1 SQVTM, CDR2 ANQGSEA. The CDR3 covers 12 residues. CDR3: CSVESGAYEQYF. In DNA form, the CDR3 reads TGCAGCGTTGAGTCAGGGGCCTACGAGCAGTACTTC.

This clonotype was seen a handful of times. CDR3 amino acids: CASSLRSGSPYEQYV. The CDR3 DNA reads TGTGCCAGCAGCTTACGTAGCGGGAGCCCCTACGAGCAGTACGTC. This rearrangement joins TRBV7-2 to TRBJ2-7; TRBD2 matches 9 bases. With V trimmed by 2 bases and J by 2 bases, 4 bases remained unmatched. Germline CDR1 SGHTA, CDR2 FQGNSA. The CDR3 sequence is 15 residues long.

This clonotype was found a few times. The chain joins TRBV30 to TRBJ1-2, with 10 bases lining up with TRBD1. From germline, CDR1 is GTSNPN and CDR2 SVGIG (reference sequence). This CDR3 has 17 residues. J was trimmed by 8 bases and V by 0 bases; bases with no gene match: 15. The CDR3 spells CAWSVTGTGVYLGGYTF. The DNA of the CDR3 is TGTGCCTGGAGTGTAACCGGGACAGGGGTATATCTGGGAGGCTACACCTTC.

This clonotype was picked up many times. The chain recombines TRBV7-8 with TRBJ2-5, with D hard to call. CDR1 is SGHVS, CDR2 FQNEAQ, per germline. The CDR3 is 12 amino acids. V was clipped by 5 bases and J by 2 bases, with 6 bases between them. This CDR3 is CASSELQETQYF. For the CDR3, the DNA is TGTGCCAGCAGCGAGCTTCAAGAGACCCAGTACTTC. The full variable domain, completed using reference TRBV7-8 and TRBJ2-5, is GAGVSQSPRYKVAKRGQDVALRCDPISGHVSLFWYQQALGQGPEFLTYFQNEAQLDKSGLPSDRFFAERPEGSVSTLKIQRTQQEDSAVYLCASSELQETQYFGPGTRLLVL.

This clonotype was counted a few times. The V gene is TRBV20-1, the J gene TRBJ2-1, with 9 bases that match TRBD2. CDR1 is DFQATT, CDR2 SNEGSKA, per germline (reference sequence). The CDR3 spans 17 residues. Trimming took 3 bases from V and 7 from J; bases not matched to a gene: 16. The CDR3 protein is CSARSNGVAGVGNEQFF. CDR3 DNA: TGCAGTGCTAGGTCGAATGGGGTAGCGGGAGTAGGGAATGAGCAGTTCTTC.